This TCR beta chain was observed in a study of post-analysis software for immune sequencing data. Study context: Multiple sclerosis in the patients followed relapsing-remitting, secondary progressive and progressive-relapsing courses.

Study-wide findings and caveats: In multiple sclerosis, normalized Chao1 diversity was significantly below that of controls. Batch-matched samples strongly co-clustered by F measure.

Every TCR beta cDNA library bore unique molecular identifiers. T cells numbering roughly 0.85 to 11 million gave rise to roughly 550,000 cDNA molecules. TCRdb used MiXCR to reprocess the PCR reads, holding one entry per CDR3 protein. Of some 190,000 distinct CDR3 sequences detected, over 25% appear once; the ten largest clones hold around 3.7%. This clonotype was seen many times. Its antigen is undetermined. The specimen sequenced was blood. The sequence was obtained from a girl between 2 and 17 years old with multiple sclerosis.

CDR3 coding DNA: TGCGCCAGCAGCCAAGCAGGGGCCCCCTACGAGCAGTACTTC. Translated: CASSQAGAPYEQYF. The rearrangement links TRBV4-1 to TRBJ2-7; maybe TRBD1 (6 bases). The CDR3 length is 14 residues. Germline V gene lookup returns CDR1 MGHRA and CDR2 YSYEKL. V shed 1 base and J shed 2 bases, with 9 bases lying between them.